This T cell receptor beta chain originates from a study of T cell repertoires in cytomegalovirus infection. Study-wide findings and caveats: HLA-C-restricted CMV-specific TCR beta clonotypes prevailed in the ex vivo response.

This clonotype has ten or more counts. Its specificity is unknown. V was shortened by 3 bases and J by 1 base, with 10 bases between the two germline ends. Germline loops: CDR1 SGHTA, CDR2 FQGNSA. The CDR3 consists of 16 residues. Each CDR3 protein gets one entry after TCRdb re-called the reads with MiXCR. Here the sample spans under 200,000 distinct CDR3 sequences, 28% being singletons. Material: PBMCs. The chain recombines TRBV7-2 with TRBJ2-6, with D maybe TRBD1 (6 bases). This clonotype originated in a human donor in good health (CMV status not recorded). Some clones in this sample may be carry-over from other donors' samples. The CDR3 sequence is CASSFEGVSGANVLTF. CDR3 nucleotides: TGTGCCAGCAGCTTCGAGGGGGTATCTGGGGCCAACGTCCTGACTTTC.